This T cell receptor beta chain was sequenced for a study of blood T cell repertoires in COVID-19. Study-wide background: Some COVID-19 samples were acute and others convalescent; all came from the United States, Italy and Spain.

This clone came up a few times. In the source study's methods: Using reference gene primer amplification, nucleated cell counts were estimated. TCRdb's table, derived via immunoSEQ multiplex PCR, lists solely in-frame clones and lacks some. V, J and clone size were drawn from that table, and D and trimming were deduced from the DNA. The sample consists of roughly 250,000 clones, around 87% of them appearing once. Germline V gene sequence: CDR1 SGHVS, CDR2 FNYEAQ. Trimming at V came to 0 bases and at J to 11 bases, leaving 8 bases not matched to a gene. The CDR3 is made up of 15 amino acids. The sample comprised PBMCs or T cells enriched from blood (not recorded which). This rearrangement joins TRBV7-6 to TRBJ1-1, with TRBD1 matching 11 bases. The TCR was taken from a woman aged 50 to 65 who had recovered from COVID-19. This CDR3 reads CASSLASGTGGLAFF. CDR3 sequence (DNA): TGTGCCAGCAGCTTAGCCTCGGGGACAGGGGGTTTGGCTTTCTTT.